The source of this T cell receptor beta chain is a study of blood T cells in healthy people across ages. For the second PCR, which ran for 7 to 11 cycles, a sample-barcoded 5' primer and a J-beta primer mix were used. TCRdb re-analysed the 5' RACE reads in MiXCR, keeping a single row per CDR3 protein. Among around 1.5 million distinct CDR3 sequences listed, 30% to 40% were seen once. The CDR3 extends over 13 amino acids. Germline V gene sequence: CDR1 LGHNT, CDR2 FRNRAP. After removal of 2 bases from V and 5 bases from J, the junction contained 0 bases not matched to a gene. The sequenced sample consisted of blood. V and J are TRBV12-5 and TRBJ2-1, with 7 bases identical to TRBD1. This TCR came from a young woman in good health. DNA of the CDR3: TGTGCTAGTGGTTTGACAGGGGACAATGAGCAGTTCTTC. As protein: CASGLTGDNEQFF.